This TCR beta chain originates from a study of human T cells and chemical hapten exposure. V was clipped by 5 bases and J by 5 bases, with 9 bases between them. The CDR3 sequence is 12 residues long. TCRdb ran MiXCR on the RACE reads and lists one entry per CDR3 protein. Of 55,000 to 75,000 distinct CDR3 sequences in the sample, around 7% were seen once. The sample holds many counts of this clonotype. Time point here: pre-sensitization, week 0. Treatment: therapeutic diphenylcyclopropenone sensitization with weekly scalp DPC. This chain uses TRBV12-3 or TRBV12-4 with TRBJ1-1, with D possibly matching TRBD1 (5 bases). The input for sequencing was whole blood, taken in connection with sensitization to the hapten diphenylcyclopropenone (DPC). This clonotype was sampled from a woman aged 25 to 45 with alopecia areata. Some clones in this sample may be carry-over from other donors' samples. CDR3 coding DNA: TGTGCCAGCAGTCCGACAGATACTGAAGCTTTCTTT. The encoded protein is CASSPTDTEAFF.